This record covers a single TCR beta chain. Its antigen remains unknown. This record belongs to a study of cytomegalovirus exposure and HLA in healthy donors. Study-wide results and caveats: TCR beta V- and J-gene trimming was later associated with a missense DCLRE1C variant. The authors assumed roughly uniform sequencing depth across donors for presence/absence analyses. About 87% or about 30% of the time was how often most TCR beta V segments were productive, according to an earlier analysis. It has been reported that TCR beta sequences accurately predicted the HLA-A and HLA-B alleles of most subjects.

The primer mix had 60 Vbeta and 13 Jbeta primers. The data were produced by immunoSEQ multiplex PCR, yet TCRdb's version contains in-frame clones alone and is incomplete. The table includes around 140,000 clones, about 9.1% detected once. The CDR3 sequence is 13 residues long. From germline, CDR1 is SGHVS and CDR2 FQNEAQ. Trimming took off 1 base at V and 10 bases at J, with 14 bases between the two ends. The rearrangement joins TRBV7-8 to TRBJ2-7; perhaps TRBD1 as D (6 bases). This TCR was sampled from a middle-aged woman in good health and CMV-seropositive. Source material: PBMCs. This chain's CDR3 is CASSLEDRATQYF. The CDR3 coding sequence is TGTGCCAGCAGCTTAGAGGACAGAGCCACCCAGTACTTC.